This TCR beta chain comes out of a study of cytomegalovirus exposure and HLA in healthy donors. Points from the study as a whole: A later look showed TCR association rates differing by HLA locus, highest for DRB1 and lowest for HLA-C. Presence/absence analyses assumed roughly uniform sequencing depth across donors, which may not hold.

The PCR made use of 60 Vbeta and 13 Jbeta primers. In the original workflow: In a later analysis, around 10 million of approximately 81 million unique beta chains occurred in at least two donors. Assay: immunoSEQ multiplex PCR; the TCRdb copy retains only in-frame clones and omits some. For V, J and clone size, that table is used; D and trimming come from the DNA. The repertoire has about 150,000 clones, roughly 63% of them found once; the top ten carry 6% to 8.5%. The CDR3 sequence is 15 residues long. Germline lookup yields CDR1 SGHTA and CDR2 FQGNSA. V lost 4 bases and J lost 2; bases outside the gene matches: 5. Points on this clone: Its antigen is still unknown.

This TCR was recovered from a woman in her sixties or seventies in good health and CMV-seropositive. The chain recombines TRBV7-2 with TRBJ2-1; 7 bases agree with TRBD1. Sequenced: PBMCs. As DNA, the CDR3 is TGTGCCAGCAGCTCAGGACAGGTGGCCTACAATGAGCAGTTCTTC. As protein: CASSSGQVAYNEQFF. Filled out from reference TRBV7-2 and TRBJ2-1, the complete variable domain reads GAGVSQSPSNKVTEKGKDVELRCDPISGHTALYWYRQSLGQGLEFLIYFQGNSAPDKSGLPSDRFSAERTGGSVSTLTIQRTQQEDSAVYLCASSSGQVAYNEQFFGPGTRLTVL.